The 21 T cell receptor beta chains given below trace back to one sample, sequenced in a study of CD8 T cells in Susac syndrome (dated by TCRdb to the late 2010s). Receptors were amplified or captured by the immunoSEQ multiplex PCR assay. RNA was extracted using the RNeasy kit, and roughly 0.45 to 1 ug of the RNA was reverse transcribed with random hexamers. TCRdb reanalyzed the raw reads on its own, using fastp at Q25 for trimming and MiXCR for clone calling, and kept in-frame beta chains. Every distinct CDR3 protein forms one entry, paired with its most common genes and DNA. This sample has 210,000 or so distinct CDR3 sequences in its table, and roughly 93% of those were observed once. 0.15% of the sample belongs to the ten largest clones. Sequenced sample: CD4+ T cells from PBMCs. Source of these receptors: a human donor with Susac syndrome.

In DNA, the CDR3 is TGTGCCAGCAGCTTAACTGGACAGACCCAAGAGACCCAGTACTTC. Its translation is CASSLTGQTQETQYF. The J gene is TRBJ2-5, the V gene TRBV7-2; possibly TRBD1 for D (6 bases). This CDR3 region has 15 residues. The ends were cut back, 2 bases at V and 1 base at J, with 11 bases in the middle. Per the germline V gene, CDR1 is SGHTA and CDR2 is FQGNSA.

V gene TRBV12-3 or TRBV12-4 combines with J gene TRBJ2-6, with 7 bases aligning to TRBD1. This CDR3 comprises 16 residues. The ends lost 6 bases at V and 0 bases at J; junction bases unmatched: 5. This CDR3 is CASRTGMSSGANVLTF. In nucleotides, the CDR3 is TGTGCCAGCAGGACAGGGATGAGCTCTGGGGCCAACGTCCTGACTTTC.

The rearrangement joins TRBV4-3 to TRBJ2-7; a possible D gene is TRBD1 (6 bases). CDR3 length: 19 amino acids. V shed 0 bases and J shed 2 bases, with 23 bases lying between them. CDR1 and CDR2 (germline): LGHNA, YSLEER. CDR3 bases: TGCGCCAGCAGCCAAGATCTCCCTCGGGACACCGTTTCGACCTACGAGCAGTACTTC. Protein sequence: CASSQDLPRDTVSTYEQYF.

CDR3 DNA: TGCGCCAGCAGCCTGAGCCCGACAGGGAACGACGACGAGCAGTACTTC. Its protein is CASSLSPTGNDDEQYF. The chain carries TRBV5-1 and TRBJ2-7, with 7 bases lining up with TRBD1. Germline CDR1 reads SGHRS; CDR2 reads YFSETQ. The length of the CDR3 is 16 residues. After removal of 4 bases from V and 5 bases from J, the junction contained 15 bases not matched to a gene.

V usage is TRBV25-1 and J usage is TRBJ2-2, with D unresolved. The CDR3 runs to 14 residues. The V end was cut by 1 base, the J end by 3 bases, with 6 bases between. Germline V gene data show CDR1 as MGHDK and CDR2 as SYGVNS. Here the CDR3 DNA reads TGTGCCAGCAGTGAATTGGACCACACCGGGGAGCTGTTTTTT. It is translated as CASSELDHTGELFF.

The V call is TRBV27, the J call TRBJ1-1, with 8 bases matching TRBD1. Unmatched junction bases numbered 4, after V lost 5 bases and J lost 5 bases. This CDR3 spans 13 amino acids. In germline, CDR1 is MNHEY, CDR2 SMNVEV (reference sequence). The CDR3 is CASSADRGTEAFF. The CDR3 bases are TGTGCCAGCAGTGCAGACAGGGGAACTGAAGCTTTCTTT.

The J gene is TRBJ2-1, the V gene TRBV12-3 or TRBV12-4; D call uncertain. The CDR3 has 14 residues. Trimming left V 2 bases short and J 5 bases short, with 10 bases between. In DNA, the CDR3 is TGTGCCAGCAGTTTAAAGCGAGGTAACAATGAGCAGTTCTTC. Translation: CASSLKRGNNEQFF.

V usage is TRBV4-3 and J usage is TRBJ1-4, with 8 bases matching TRBD1. CDR1 LGHNA and CDR2 YSLEER come from the germline V gene. After removal of 1 base from V and 4 bases from J, the junction contained 8 bases not matched to a gene. This CDR3 comprises 17 residues. DNA of the CDR3: TGCGCCAGCAGCCAAGGATGGACAGGGCGGGGTAATGAAAAACTGTTTTTT. This codes for CASSQGWTGRGNEKLFF.

This sequence joins TRBV12-3 or TRBV12-4 and TRBJ2-1, with 11 bases lining up with TRBD2. V was pared by 6 bases and J by 6 bases, with 7 bases of the junction left unmatched. This CDR3 comprises 15 residues. CDR3 in amino acids: CASSPTSGGVNEQFF. The CDR3 DNA reads TGTGCCAGCAGCCCTACTAGCGGGGGAGTCAATGAGCAGTTCTTC.

The CDR3 reads CASSDWASGDLDTQYF. For the CDR3, the DNA is TGTGCCAGCAGTGATTGGGCTAGCGGGGACTTAGATACGCAGTATTTT. The chain couples TRBV6-1 to TRBJ2-3; 9 positions agree with TRBD2. The germline CDR1 and CDR2 sequences are MNHNS and SASEGT. The CDR3 has 16 amino acids. V trimming: 3 bases; J trimming: 5 bases; junction bases outside the gene matches: 9.

J is TRBJ1-1 and V is TRBV5-1; D uncertain. This CDR3 comprises 13 residues. The germline V gene has CDR1 SGHRS and CDR2 YFSETQ. CDR3 nucleotide sequence: TGCGCAACTAAGGGCCCCACACACACTGAAGCTTTCTTT. Translation gives CATKGPTHTEAFF.

V gene TRBV11-3 combines with J gene TRBJ2-1; D is unresolved. Germline V gene sequence: CDR1 SGHNT, CDR2 YENEEA. Between the trimmed V and J ends, which lost 0 bases and 5 bases, there was a span of 14 bases. This CDR3 is built from 16 residues. In DNA form, the CDR3 reads TGTGCCAGCAGCTTAGATCGGAAGGGCGGCCACAATGAGCAGTTCTTC. Translating it yields CASSLDRKGGHNEQFF.

This clonotype was observed once. Here the CDR3 reads CASSPLGGAFSGANVLTF. The CDR3 nucleotides read TGTGCCAGCAGCCCACTCGGGGGGGCCTTCTCTGGGGCCAACGTCCTGACTTTC. The rearrangement uses TRBV6-2 or TRBV6-3 and TRBJ2-6; 8 bases match TRBD2. The V gene end was trimmed by 6 bases and the J gene end by 0 bases; junction bases not matched to a gene: 10. The CDR3 totals 18 residues. Germline-derived CDR1 and CDR2 are MNHEY and SVGEGT.

The V gene is TRBV6-5, the J gene TRBJ2-4; D is possibly TRBD1 (6 bases). V dropped 6 bases and J dropped 5 bases, with 11 bases sitting between them. Germline CDR1 reads MNHEY; CDR2 reads SVGAGI. This CDR3 has 13 amino acids. The CDR3 here is CASSGQPQNIQYF. As DNA, the CDR3 is TGTGCCAGCAGCGGACAGCCCCAAAACATTCAGTACTTC.

V gene TRBV29-1 combines with J gene TRBJ2-3; 7 nucleotides agree with TRBD1. With V trimmed by 7 bases and J by 2 bases, 9 bases remained unmatched. The CDR3 spans 14 residues. The germline V gene has CDR1 SQVTM and CDR2 ANQGSEA. The CDR3 is CSAGTTGATDTQYF. The CDR3 nucleotides read TGCAGCGCCGGGACAACAGGGGCCACAGATACGCAGTATTTT.

This clonotype has just a few counts. This chain joins TRBV20-1 and TRBJ1-2, with 7 bases lining up with TRBD1. The CDR3 is 12 residues long. V trimming: 4 bases; J trimming: 4 bases; junction bases outside the gene matches: 3. The germline gives CDR1 DFQATT, CDR2 SNEGSKA (reference sequence). Here the CDR3 reads CSATGQTYGYTF. The CDR3 region has the DNA TGCAGTGCTACGGGACAGACCTATGGCTACACCTTC.

This clonotype was seen a single time. The chain has TRBV20-1 and TRBJ2-7; no clear D gene. The germline V and J ends were trimmed by 3 bases and 2 bases, with 14 bases remaining between them. The CDR3 loop spans 14 amino acids. Per the germline V gene, CDR1 is DFQATT and CDR2 is SNEGSKA (reference sequence). This CDR3 reads CSASQVVGAYEQYF. For the CDR3, the DNA is TGCAGTGCTAGTCAGGTAGTCGGAGCCTACGAGCAGTACTTC.

V and J are TRBV6-5 and TRBJ1-5; D call uncertain. CDR3 length: 12 amino acids. Germline V lookup: CDR1 MNHEY, CDR2 SVGAGI. The ends were cut back, 6 bases at V and 4 bases at J, with 7 bases in the middle. CDR3 protein: CASSQPNQPQHF. The DNA of the CDR3 is TGTGCCAGCAGCCAACCGAATCAGCCCCAGCATTTT.

The chain uses TRBV2 and TRBJ1-4; TRBD1 agrees at 8 bases. V gave up 7 bases and J gave up 7 bases; unmatched junction bases: 11. Germline loops: CDR1 SNHLY, CDR2 FYNNEI. The CDR3 extends over 15 amino acids. Here the CDR3 reads CASNKQGGHIEKLFF. The CDR3, as DNA: TGTGCCAGCAATAAACAGGGGGGGCATATTGAAAAACTGTTTTTT.

The chain has TRBV29-1 and TRBJ2-3; 8 bases map to TRBD1. This CDR3 comprises 13 residues. CDR1 and CDR2 from the germline V gene are SQVTM and ANQGSEA. The trim removed 7 bases at V and 1 base at J, leaving 4 bases unmatched. CDR3 region: CSAQTGGTDTQYF. Here the CDR3 DNA reads TGCAGCGCTCAGACAGGGGGCACAGATACGCAGTATTTT.

The sample holds one count of this clonotype. The chain recombines TRBV9 with TRBJ2-2; 9 bases agree with TRBD2. CDR3 length equals 20 residues. Per germline, CDR1 SGDLS and CDR2 YYNGEE. The J segment lost 7 bases and the V segment lost 3 bases, leaving 22 bases of the junction unmatched. The CDR3 nucleotides are TGTGCCAGCAGCGCGAAGGGTATGAGTGTAGCGGGGGCCACCAACGGGGAGCTGTTTTTT. Translated: CASSAKGMSVAGATNGELFF.